This T cell receptor (beta chain) was recovered during a study of blood T cells in healthy people across ages. Findings of the study overall: One million T cells yielded diversity estimates that were considered underestimates. The study found more naive CD4+ cells and higher diversity in long-lived than aged donors. Across samples, TCR beta diversity tracked strongly with naive T cell percentage.

CDR1 is LNHNV, CDR2 YYDKDF, per germline (reference sequence). The CDR3 has 17 amino acids. V lost 1 base, J lost 7 bases, and 11 bases stayed unmatched. Then a second PCR, running about 6 to 11 cycles, was carried out with a sample-barcoded 5' primer and a J-beta primer mix. TCRdb processed the 5' RACE reads anew with MiXCR; each CDR3 protein has one entry. This sample has hundreds of thousands of distinct CDR3 sequences, with just over 55% found just once. Remarks on this clonotype: Antigen specificity is unknown.

This receptor was taken from a man in his forties or fifties in good health. The chain recombines TRBV15 with TRBJ2-1, with TRBD2 identical over 9 bases. The sample consisted of blood. The CDR3 sequence: CATSRGPTAGGRNEQFF. The CDR3 region has the DNA TGTGCCACCAGCAGAGGCCCCACTGCGGGGGGGAGGAATGAGCAGTTCTTC.